This note documents a single T cell receptor (beta chain) sequence. Its antigen is unknown. TCRdb used MiXCR to reprocess the RT-PCR reads, holding one entry per CDR3 protein. The data contain over 450,000 distinct CDR3 sequences, 10% to 15% of them singletons. This CDR3 has 16 residues. Trimming left V 2 bases short and J 10 bases short, with 21 bases between. The germline gives CDR1 LNHNV, CDR2 YYDKDF (reference sequence). This sample stems from a study of response to subunit inactivated influenza vaccine. General study findings and limits: The authors proposed limited new T cell recruitment per seasonal influenza vaccination.

This sequence joins TRBV15 and TRBJ2-1; maybe TRBD1 (6 bases). This clonotype was obtained from a middle-aged man who received an inactivated influenza vaccine. Material: PBMCs from blood, obtained 45 days after vaccination. For the CDR3, the DNA is TGTGCCACCAGCAGACCCCCGGGACACGCGCCGGGCGAGCAGTTCTTC. As protein: CATSRPPGHAPGEQFF. Supplemented by reference TRBV15 and TRBJ2-1, the full variable domain reads DAMVIQNPRYQVTQFGKPVTLSCSQTLNHNVMYWYQQKSSQAPKLLFHYYDKDFNNEADTPDNFQSRRPNTSFCFLDIRSPGLGDTAMYLCATSRPPGHAPGEQFFGPGTRLTVL.